This T cell receptor (beta chain) was obtained from a study of CD8+CD57+ T cells in acquired aplastic anemia. The CDR3 length is 15 residues. Germline assignment: CDR1 WSHSY and CDR2 SAAADI. Trimming at V came to 7 bases and at J to 5 bases, leaving 11 bases not matched to a gene. It was genomic DNA that served as the template for profiling TCR beta VDJ and CDR3. TCRdb independently ran MiXCR on the reads; one entry per CDR3 protein. The sample has 150,000 to 200,000 distinct CDR3 sequences, under 70% seen once. The TCR originated in a human donor with severe aplastic anemia or a healthy control (not recorded which). The chain employs TRBV10-2 and TRBJ1-5, with 7 bases aligning to TRBD1. The sequenced sample consisted of sorted CD4+, CD8+, or CD8+CD57+ T cells (not recorded which) from PBMCs. As DNA, the CDR3 is TGCGCCAGCACTAGACAGGGTCCACCTTATCAGCCCCAGCATTTT. Translation: CASTRQGPPYQPQHF.